Included here is one TCR beta chain sequence, with context. The antigen is not known. Germline-derived CDR1 and CDR2 are SGHTA and FQGNSA. The CDR3 runs to 15 residues. V was pared by 3 bases and J by 2 bases, with 4 bases of the junction left unmatched. This sample was taken from a study of cytomegalovirus exposure and HLA in healthy donors. Overall study: The 100 to 150 validation repertoires, a later analysis reported, used the same platform as the 550 to 700 repertoires from the first cohort. General observations from the study: The study put 150 to 200 TCR beta chains on its list as cytomegalovirus-associated. Rare TCR sequences predominated, though certain public TCRs were found in many donors.

The table came from immunoSEQ multiplex PCR; TCRdb's copy has only in-frame clones and leaves some out. The table lists roughly 300,000 clones, around 89% of them singletons. V usage is TRBV7-2 and J usage is TRBJ1-5; 7 bases line up with TRBD1. The sequencing sample was made of PBMCs. This clonotype was sampled from a woman in her late teens or twenties in good health and CMV-seronegative. In DNA form, the CDR3 reads TGTGCCAGCAGCTTGACAGGGATACGCAATCAGCCCCAGCATTTT. As protein: CASSLTGIRNQPQHF.